The clone carrying this TCR beta chain has at least ten counts. Its specificity is not known. Sorting that relied on CD45RO/CCR7/CD25/CD127/CD95/CD27 yielded CD4+ naive, central memory, regulatory and stem cell-like memory cells. This record comes from a study of beta chain features in type 1 diabetes. Isolated RNA was reverse transcribed in full, so expressed TCRB transcripts were sequenced. Roughly 3.5 million reads per sample on average were obtained from naive, central memory and regulatory T cell samples. The assay was immunoSEQ multiplex PCR, and TCRdb's table has in-frame clones only and misses some. Of 300,000 or so clones in the sample, 6.5% to 10% were seen once. Study-level results: Naive, central memory and regulatory TCRB repertoires appeared more similar among patients than healthy donors. Any HLA-type effect on TCRB rearrangement remained unresolved here.

The clonotype originates from a young woman in good health. The sequencing sample was made of central memory CD4+ T cells from blood.

The CDR3 DNA follows: TGTGCCAGCAGTTTGGGGGTCGGGTACTACGAGCAGTACTTC. As protein: CASSLGVGYYEQYF. V and J are TRBV28 and TRBJ2-7; D tentatively reads TRBD1 or TRBD2 (5 bases each). The length of the CDR3 is 14 residues. Trimming cost V 3 bases and J 3 bases, with 12 bases left between them. Germline CDR1 is MDHEN and CDR2 is SYDVKM.